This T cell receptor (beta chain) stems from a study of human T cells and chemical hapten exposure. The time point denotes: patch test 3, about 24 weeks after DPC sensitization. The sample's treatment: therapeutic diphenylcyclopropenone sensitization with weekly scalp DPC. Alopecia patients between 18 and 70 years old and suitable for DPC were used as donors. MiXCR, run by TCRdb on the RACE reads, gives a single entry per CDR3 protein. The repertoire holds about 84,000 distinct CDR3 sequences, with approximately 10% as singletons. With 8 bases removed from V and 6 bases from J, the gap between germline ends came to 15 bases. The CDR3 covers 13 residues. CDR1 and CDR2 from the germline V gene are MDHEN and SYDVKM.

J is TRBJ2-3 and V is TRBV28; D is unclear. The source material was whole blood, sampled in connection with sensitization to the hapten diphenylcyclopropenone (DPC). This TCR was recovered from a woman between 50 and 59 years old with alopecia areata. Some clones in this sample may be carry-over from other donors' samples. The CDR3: CASRSEFFDTQYF. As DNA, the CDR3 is TGTGCCAGCCGATCTGAGTTCTTCGATACGCAGTATTTT.